This T cell receptor (beta chain) was found in a study of cytomegalovirus exposure and HLA in healthy donors. The study's findings and limits: Per a prior analysis, the majority of TCR beta V segments were productive roughly 87% or roughly 30% of the time. With high specificity and sensitivity, the classifier reportedly diagnosed cytomegalovirus status.

As concerns this clone: Its specificity is not known.

The PCR ran on 60 Vbeta and 13 Jbeta primers. As originally analysed: The count from a later analysis was about 80 million unique TCR beta chains, 9 million to 12 million of them shared. TCRdb keeps only in-frame clones here, not all; method: immunoSEQ multiplex PCR. V, J and clone size derive from that table, while D and trimming were established from the DNA sequence. The sample records more than 95,000 clones, more than 65% being singletons. Germline-derived CDR1 and CDR2 are MNHNY and SVGAGI (reference sequence). The CDR3 contains 12 residues. V gave up 5 bases and J gave up 7 bases, with 11 bases separating them.

This rearrangement joins TRBV6-6 to TRBJ1-2, with D maybe TRBD1 (5 bases). The clonotype was recovered from an older woman in good health and CMV-seropositive. Sequencing input: PBMCs. CDR3 protein: CASSLVQGGYTF. The CDR3 nucleotides are TGTGCCAGCAGTCTAGTGCAGGGTGGCTACACCTTC.